The 3 T cell receptor beta chains presented below share a single source sample, sequenced in a study of T cells after yellow fever vaccination. TCRdb fed the 5' RACE reads into MiXCR, producing one record per CDR3 protein. The data contain some 220,000 distinct CDR3 sequences, 2.5% to 3.5% of them singletons. The source was CD4+ T cells sorted from PBMCs, collected 10 days after the yellow fever booster vaccination. All receptors come from a young man who received the YFV17D yellow fever vaccine.

This clonotype was observed a few times. V usage is TRBV19 and J usage is TRBJ1-5; no definite D call. Germline loops: CDR1 LNHDA, CDR2 SQIVND (reference sequence). The CDR3 spans 13 residues. V dropped 3 bases and J dropped 5 bases, with 8 bases sitting between them. The CDR3 here is CASSMGRDQPQHF. DNA of the CDR3: TGTGCCAGTAGTATGGGAAGGGATCAGCCCCAGCATTTT.

This clonotype was counted ten times or more. The CDR3 sequence: CASSQGDSLANYGYTF. The CDR3 region has the DNA TGCGCCAGCAGCCAGGGGGACAGCCTAGCTAACTATGGCTACACCTTC. The chain has TRBV4-1 and TRBJ1-2; 7 bases are shared with TRBD1. V trimming: 3 bases; J trimming: 0 bases; junction bases outside the gene matches: 7. Germline V CDR1 and CDR2: MGHRA, YSYEKL. This CDR3 is 16 amino acids long.

The J gene is TRBJ1-2, the V gene TRBV4-1; D ambiguous. CDR3 length: 13 amino acids. Trimming pared 2 bases from V and 2 bases from J, leaving 6 bases between. Germline V gene data show CDR1 as MGHRA and CDR2 as YSYEKL. CDR3 residues: CASSQLGNYGYTF. The DNA of the CDR3 is TGCGCCAGCAGCCAACTAGGAAACTATGGCTACACCTTC.